The clone carrying this T cell receptor (beta chain) has a count of ten or more. Its antigen is not known. Via MiXCR, TCRdb re-called the 5' RACE reads, giving one row per CDR3 protein. The sample yields under 25,000 distinct CDR3 sequences, 5.8% seen once. Time point described: sample taken at primary tumor resection. Donation came from over 60 patients with untreated early-stage non-small cell lung cancer. This sample was taken from a study of spatial heterogeneity in lung cancer. On the study more broadly: There were, on average, more than 8.5 raw-read appearances for each unique TCR and UMI combination.

General study points: Expanded tumor TCRs that were ubiquitous appeared in blood more at resection than follow-up.

This clonotype was obtained from a male donor with early-stage non-small cell lung cancer. The specimen was PBMCs, collected at surgery.

CDR3 amino acids: CASSRRVEGSYTF. The CDR3 DNA reads as TGTGCCAGCAGCCGAAGAGTAGAGGGGTCCTACACCTTC. The chain carries TRBV4-2 and TRBJ1-2, with D tentatively TRBD1 (5 bases). CDR1 is LGHNA and CDR2 is YNFKEQ in the germline V gene. This CDR3 is built from 13 residues. V dropped 4 bases and J dropped 10 bases, with 16 bases sitting between them.